The rows below give T cell receptor beta chains drawn from one sample of a study of preoperative IRX-2 immunotherapy in early breast cancer. Profiled with immunoSEQ multiplex PCR; TCRdb holds only in-frame clones, not every one. Here the sample spans around 40,000 clones, 77% being singletons. Sequenced here: tumor tissue, sampled after IRX-2 immunotherapy. The receptors derive from a human donor with breast cancer. CDR3s include the opening cysteine and the closing phenylalanine or tryptophan. D genes are given only for firm matches. Clone sizes are given selectively: once, few, many, or a class where the clone is expanded.

NA | TRBJ2-3 | TRBV15 | NA | TGTGCCACCAGCAGGAGCGGTTTGGGAAGCACAGATACGCAGTATTTT | CATSRSGLGSTDTQYF
NA | TRBJ1-1 | TRBV18 | NA | TGTGCCAGTAAAGAGGTTGAGGGCACTGAAGCTTTCTTT | CASKEVEGTEAFF
NA | TRBJ1-5 | TRBV6-8 | NA | TGTGCCAGCAGTGGGGCGGGCGGTCGCAATCAGCCCCAGCATTTT | CASSGAGGRNQPQHF
NA | TRBJ1-2 | TRBV30 | NA | TGTGCCTGGAGTTCAGCTTCCTATGGCTACACCTTC | CAWSSASYGYTF
TRBD1 | TRBJ1-1 | TRBV7-7 | NA | TGTGCCAGCAGCCCCCCGGGGACAGGGGTGTTCACTGAAGCTTTCTTT | CASSPPGTGVFTEAFF
NA | TRBJ1-4 | TRBV30 | NA | TGTGCCTGGAGTGTACGGTTAGGGATGTATAATGAAAAACTGTTTTTT | CAWSVRLGMYNEKLFF
NA | TRBJ1-1 | TRBV5-1 | few | TGCGCCAGCAATACGCAGCAGGGGCTAAACACTGAAGCTTTCTTT | CASNTQQGLNTEAFF
NA | TRBJ1-2 | TRBV10-2 | NA | TGCGCCAGCAGTGAGTCGGGGGCCCGGGGGGTCTACACCTTC | CASSESGARGVYTF
NA | TRBJ1-5 | TRBV6-4 | NA | TGTGCCAGCAGTGAATTTCGGACCCAGAGGAATCAGCCCCAGCATTTT | CASSEFRTQRNQPQHF
TRBD1 | TRBJ1-2 | TRBV6-8 | NA | TGTGCCAGCAGTTACTCCCTTGGGGGACAGGGGGTAGGCGGCTACACCTTC | CASSYSLGGQGVGGYTF
NA | TRBJ1-2 | TRBV28 | NA | TGTGCCAGCAGTTTATGGAGCGCTTATGGCTACACCTTC | CASSLWSAYGYTF
NA | TRBJ1-1 | TRBV11-3 | NA | TGTGCCAGCACCCTGGACGTTTCGAACACTGAAGCTTTCTTT | CASTLDVSNTEAFF
NA | TRBJ1-5 | TRBV29-1 | few | TGCAGCGTTCTCGCGGGGTCAGGCAATCAGCCCCAGCATTTT | CSVLAGSGNQPQHF
NA | TRBJ2-7 | TRBV11-3 | few | TGTGCCAGCAGCCACCGGGACAACTCCTACGAGCAGTACTTC | CASSHRDNSYEQYF
NA | TRBJ1-1 | TRBV6-1 | once | TGTGCCAGCAGTGAAGATCCTTCCCGAGGGGACACTGAAGCTTTCTTT | CASSEDPSRGDTEAFF
NA | TRBJ1-1 | TRBV19 | NA | TGTGCCAGTAGTTTGGTGACAGGAGGAACTGAAGCTTTCTTT | CASSLVTGGTEAFF
NA | TRBJ1-4 | TRBV7-6 | NA | TGTGCCAGCAGCGCGGGGCTGGAGAAGGAAAAACTGTTTTTT | CASSAGLEKEKLFF
TRBD2 | TRBJ2-5 | TRBV19 | once | TGTGCCAGTAGGACTAGCGGGAGTCAGAAGACCCAGTACTTC | CASRTSGSQKTQYF
NA | TRBJ2-7 | TRBV19 | NA | TGTGCCAGTAGTATCATCATCGGTCGGGAGCAGTACTTC | CASSIIIGREQYF
TRBD2 | TRBJ2-3 | TRBV11-3 | few | TGTGCCAGCAGCCCTGGGGGGGTCGGAGATACGCAGTATTTT | CASSPGGVGDTQYF
NA | TRBJ2-3 | TRBV25-1 | NA | TGTGCCAGCAGGATTAGGAGCACAGATACGCAGTATTTT | CASRIRSTDTQYF
NA | TRBJ2-7 | TRBV10-2 | once | TGCGCCAGCAGTTCCGAGGTTGGGGCTGCCTACGAGCAGTACTTC | CASSSEVGAAYEQYF
NA | TRBJ1-5 | TRBV7-1 | NA | TGTGCCAGCAGCTTAGTTCCGGCGCTTGGGGGAGCCCAGCATTTT | CASSLVPALGGAQHF
TRBD1 | TRBJ1-2 | TRBV6-8 | few | TGTGCCAGCAGTTACTCCCCCAATCCAGGGGGTGGCTACACCTTC | CASSYSPNPGGGYTF
NA | TRBJ1-4 | TRBV6-8 | NA | TGTGCCAGCAGCAGGACGGCTACTAATGAAAAACTGTTTTTT | CASSRTATNEKLFF
NA | TRBJ2-1 | TRBV14 | NA | TGTGCCAGCAGCCCAGCGGGTATGTTAGGATACAATGAGCAGTTCTTC | CASSPAGMLGYNEQFF
TRBD2 | TRBJ2-3 | TRBV18 | NA | TGTGCCAGCTCACCAAGGACTAGCGGGGGGTTGGGCACAGATACGCAGTATTTT | CASSPRTSGGLGTDTQYF
NA | TRBJ1-5 | TRBV7-1 | NA | TGTGCCAGCAGCTTAGCCCCGGACGGCAATCAGCCCCAGCATTTT | CASSLAPDGNQPQHF